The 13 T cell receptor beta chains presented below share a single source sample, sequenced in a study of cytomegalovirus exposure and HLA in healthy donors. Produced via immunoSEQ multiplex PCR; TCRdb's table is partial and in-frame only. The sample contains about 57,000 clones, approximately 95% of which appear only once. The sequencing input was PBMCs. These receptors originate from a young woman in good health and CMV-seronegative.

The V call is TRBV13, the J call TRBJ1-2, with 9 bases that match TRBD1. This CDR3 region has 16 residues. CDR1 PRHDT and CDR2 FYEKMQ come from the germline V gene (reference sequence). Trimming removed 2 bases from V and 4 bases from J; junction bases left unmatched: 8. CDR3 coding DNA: TGTGCCAGCAGCTTACTGGGACAGGGTGTGGGCTATGGCTACACCTTC. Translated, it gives CASSLLGQGVGYGYTF.

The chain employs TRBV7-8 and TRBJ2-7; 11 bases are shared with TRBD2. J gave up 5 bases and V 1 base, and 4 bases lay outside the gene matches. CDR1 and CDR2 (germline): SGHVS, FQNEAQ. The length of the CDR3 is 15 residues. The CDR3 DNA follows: TGTGCCAGCAGCTTAGTTAGCGGGGGGGTCCACGAGCAGTACTTC. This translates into CASSLVSGGVHEQYF.

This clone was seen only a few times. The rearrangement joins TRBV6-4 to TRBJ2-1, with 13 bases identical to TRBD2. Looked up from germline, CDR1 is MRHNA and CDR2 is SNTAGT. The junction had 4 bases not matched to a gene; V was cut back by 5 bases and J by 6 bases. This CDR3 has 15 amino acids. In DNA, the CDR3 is TGTGCCAGCAGTTCACTAGCGGGGGGGCCCAATGAGCAGTTCTTC. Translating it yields CASSSLAGGPNEQFF.

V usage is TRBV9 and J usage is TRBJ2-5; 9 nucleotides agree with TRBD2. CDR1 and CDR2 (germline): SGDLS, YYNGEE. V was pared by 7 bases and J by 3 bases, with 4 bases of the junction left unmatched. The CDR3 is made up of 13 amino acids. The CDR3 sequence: CASGRGGKETQYF. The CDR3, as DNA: TGTGCCAGCGGGCGGGGGGGCAAAGAGACCCAGTACTTC.

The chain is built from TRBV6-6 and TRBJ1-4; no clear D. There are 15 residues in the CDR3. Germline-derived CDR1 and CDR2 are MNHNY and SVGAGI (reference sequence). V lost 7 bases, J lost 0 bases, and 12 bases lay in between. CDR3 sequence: CASTAYDATNEKLFF. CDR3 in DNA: TGTGCCAGCACCGCCTACGATGCAACTAATGAAAAACTGTTTTTT.

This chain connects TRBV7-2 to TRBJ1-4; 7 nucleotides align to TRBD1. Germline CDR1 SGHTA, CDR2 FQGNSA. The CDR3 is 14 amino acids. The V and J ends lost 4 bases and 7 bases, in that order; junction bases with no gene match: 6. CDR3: CASSSQGSGEKLFF. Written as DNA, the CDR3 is TGTGCCAGCAGCTCACAGGGGTCGGGTGAAAAACTGTTTTTT.

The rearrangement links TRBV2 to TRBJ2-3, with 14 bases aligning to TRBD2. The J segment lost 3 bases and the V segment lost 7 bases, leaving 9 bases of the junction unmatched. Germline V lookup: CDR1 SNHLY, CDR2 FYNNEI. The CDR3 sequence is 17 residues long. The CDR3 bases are TGTGCCAGCACCCGGACTAGCGGGGGGAGTAGGACAGATACGCAGTATTTT. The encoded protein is CASTRTSGGSRTDTQYF.

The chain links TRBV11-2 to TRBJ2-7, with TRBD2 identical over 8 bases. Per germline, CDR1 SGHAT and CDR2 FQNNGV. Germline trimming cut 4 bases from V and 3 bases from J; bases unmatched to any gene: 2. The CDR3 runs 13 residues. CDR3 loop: CASSYGTSYEQYF. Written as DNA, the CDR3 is TGTGCCAGCAGCTACGGGACTAGCTACGAGCAGTACTTC.

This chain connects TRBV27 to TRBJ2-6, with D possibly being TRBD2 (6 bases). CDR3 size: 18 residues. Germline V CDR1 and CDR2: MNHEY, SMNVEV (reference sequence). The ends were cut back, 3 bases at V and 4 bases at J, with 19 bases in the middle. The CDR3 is CASSFIGHTRGGANVLTF. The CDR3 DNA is TGTGCCAGCAGTTTTATAGGACACACCCGGGGGGGGGCCAACGTCCTGACTTTC.

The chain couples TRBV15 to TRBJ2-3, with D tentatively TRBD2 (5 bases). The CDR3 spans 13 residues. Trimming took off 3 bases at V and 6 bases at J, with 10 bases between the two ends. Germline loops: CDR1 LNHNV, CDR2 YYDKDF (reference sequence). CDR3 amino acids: CATSSREYDTQYF. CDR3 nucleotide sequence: TGTGCCACCAGCAGCCGGGAATACGATACGCAGTATTTT.

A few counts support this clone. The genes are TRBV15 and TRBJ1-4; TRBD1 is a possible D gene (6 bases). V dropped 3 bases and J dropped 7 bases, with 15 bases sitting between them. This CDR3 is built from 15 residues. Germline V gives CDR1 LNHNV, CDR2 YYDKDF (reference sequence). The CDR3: CATSSQDSSSEKLFF. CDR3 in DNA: TGTGCCACCAGCAGCCAGGACAGCTCGAGTGAAAAACTGTTTTTT.

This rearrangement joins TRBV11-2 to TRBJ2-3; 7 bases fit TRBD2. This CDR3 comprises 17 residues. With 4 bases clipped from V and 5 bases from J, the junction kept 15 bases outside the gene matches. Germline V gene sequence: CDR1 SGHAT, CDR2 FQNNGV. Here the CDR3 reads CASSSRPLAGVQDTQYF. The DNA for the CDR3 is TGTGCCAGCAGCTCTCGTCCTCTCGCGGGAGTTCAAGATACGCAGTATTTT.

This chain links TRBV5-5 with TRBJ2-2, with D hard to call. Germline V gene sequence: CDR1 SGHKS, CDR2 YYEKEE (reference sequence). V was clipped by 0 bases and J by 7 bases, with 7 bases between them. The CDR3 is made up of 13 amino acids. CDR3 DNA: TGTGCCAGCAGCTTGGGTAGCTACGGGGAGCTGTTTTTT. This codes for CASSLGSYGELFF.